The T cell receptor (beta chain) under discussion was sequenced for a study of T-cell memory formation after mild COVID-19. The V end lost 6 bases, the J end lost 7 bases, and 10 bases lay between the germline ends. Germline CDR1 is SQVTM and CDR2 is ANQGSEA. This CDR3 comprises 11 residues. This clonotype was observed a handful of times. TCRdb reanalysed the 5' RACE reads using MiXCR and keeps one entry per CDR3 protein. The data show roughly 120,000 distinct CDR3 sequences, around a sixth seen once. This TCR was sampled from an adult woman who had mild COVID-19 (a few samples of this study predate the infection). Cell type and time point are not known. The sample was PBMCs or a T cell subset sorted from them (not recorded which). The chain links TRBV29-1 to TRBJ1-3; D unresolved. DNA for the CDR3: TGCAGCGTCCGTTTGGGGAACACCATATATTTT. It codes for CSVRLGNTIYF.